The present T cell receptor beta chain was sequenced within a study of patients and donors after allogeneic stem cell transplantation. Only a few counts were recorded for this clonotype. One entry per CDR3 protein results from TCRdb running MiXCR on the RT-PCR reads. This table holds about 150,000 distinct CDR3 sequences, about a third found once. The source is a human donor who was either an allogeneic HSCT recipient or a stem cell or donor lymphocyte infusion donor (not recorded which). It is not recorded whose cells these are; they may come from a transplant donor. Material for sequencing was blood, either unsorted or a sorted T cell fraction (not recorded which).

The CDR3 DNA reads as TGTGCCAGCAGTGAACAGGGGAAGAGCAATCAGCCCCAGCATTTT. It specifies CASSEQGKSNQPQHF. This chain uses TRBV27 with TRBJ1-5; TRBD1 matches at 7 bases. Germline trimming cut 5 bases from V and 1 base from J; bases unmatched to any gene: 5. This CDR3 comprises 15 residues. Germline V gene data show CDR1 as MNHEY and CDR2 as SMNVEV (reference sequence).